The 19 T cell receptor beta chains below all came from one sample that was sequenced in a study of blood T cell dynamics during melanoma immunotherapy. Noted time point: week 3, after first cycle of checkpoint inhibitor. Sequenced by immunoSEQ multiplex PCR; TCRdb stores in-frame clones only, minus some. In the table there are about 420 clones, roughly 80% of which are singletons. The sample here was cell-free DNA from blood, taken from a patient treated with checkpoint blockade. Receptors originate from a human donor with melanoma.

As regards this clone: The same CDR3 is also encoded by other DNA sequences in this sample. CDR3 loop: CASSITSGVGYEQYF. The CDR3 DNA is TGTGCCAGTAGTATAACTTCGGGGGTCGGCTACGAGCAGTACTTC. V usage is TRBV19 and J usage is TRBJ2-7; TRBD2 might be the D (6 bases). The CDR3 sequence is 15 residues long. The ends were cut back, 2 bases at V and 3 bases at J, with 14 bases in the middle. The germline CDR1 and CDR2 sequences are LNHDA and SQIVND (reference sequence).

This clone showed up just a few times. The rearrangement joins TRBV10-1 to TRBJ1-6; TRBD1 might be the D (5 bases). The V end lost 2 bases, the J end lost 7 bases, and 9 bases lay between the germline ends. Germline assignment: CDR1 WNHNN and CDR2 SYGVQD (reference sequence). This CDR3 is 14 amino acids long. CDR3 in DNA: TGCGCCAGCAGTGAGACGGGGACGAATTCACCCCTCCACTTT. The encoded protein is CASSETGTNSPLHF.

V gene TRBV18 combines with J gene TRBJ1-6; no definite D call. The CDR3 extends over 12 amino acids. The V and J ends lost 2 bases and 7 bases respectively, with 3 bases between them. Per germline, CDR1 KGHSH and CDR2 LQKENI. CDR3 sequence reads: CASSPENSPLHF. The CDR3 region has the DNA TGTGCCAGCTCACCAGAGAATTCACCCCTCCACTTT.

The CDR3 region has the DNA TGTGCCAGTAGTGTTCAGATGTATTCAGAGACCCAGTACTTC. Its translation: CASSVQMYSETQYF. The V call is TRBV19, the J call TRBJ2-5; no clear D gene. The germline gives CDR1 LNHDA, CDR2 SQIVND (reference sequence). The CDR3 has 14 residues. V lost 5 bases, J lost 4 bases, and 14 bases lay in between.

DNA for the CDR3: TGTGCCAGTATACCCAGCAGGGTTACTGAAGCTTTCTTT. This codes for CASIPSRVTEAFF. The V gene is TRBV19, the J gene TRBJ1-1, with D possibly being TRBD1 (5 bases). Looked up from germline, CDR1 is LNHDA and CDR2 is SQIVND (reference sequence). Trimming left V 7 bases short and J 5 bases short, with 14 bases between. This CDR3 is 13 amino acids long.

The CDR3: CASSLGPISYEQYF. CDR3 coding DNA: TGTGCCAGCAGCTTGGGGCCGATCTCCTACGAGCAGTACTTC. V and J are TRBV11-3 and TRBJ2-7, with D perhaps matching TRBD1 (5 bases). Germline V lookup: CDR1 SGHNT, CDR2 YENEEA. This CDR3 spans 14 amino acids. Trimming left V 3 bases short and J 0 bases short, with 9 bases between.

The V and J genes are TRBV6-5 and TRBJ1-5; no firm D call. The ends were cut back, 6 bases at V and 7 bases at J, with 16 bases in the middle. Germline CDR1 is MNHEY and CDR2 is SVGAGI. The CDR3 has 14 residues. Written as DNA, the CDR3 is TGTGCCAGCAGCCCCGGTCGGGATGGGCAGCCCCAGCATTTT. It specifies CASSPGRDGQPQHF.

A few counts support this clone. The chain employs TRBV5-6 and TRBJ1-4; 11 nucleotides agree with TRBD1. Germline CDR1 reads SGHDT; CDR2 reads YYEEEE. Losses at the gene ends were 4 bases for V and 8 bases for J; bases not matched to a gene: 13. The CDR3 runs to 17 residues. The CDR3 loop reads CASSRRTGGFDGEKLFF. For the CDR3, the DNA is TGTGCCAGCAGCCGTCGGACAGGGGGCTTCGACGGGGAAAAACTGTTTTTT.

The rearrangement uses TRBV7-2 and TRBJ2-7, with TRBD2 matching over 9 bases. This CDR3 is built from 17 residues. The germline V gene has CDR1 SGHTA and CDR2 FQGNSA. J gave up 0 bases and V 0 bases, and 6 bases lay outside the gene matches. This chain's CDR3 is CASSLASGGQSSYEQYF. As DNA, the CDR3 is TGTGCCAGCAGCTTAGCTAGCGGGGGACAGAGCTCCTACGAGCAGTACTTC.

The rearrangement joins TRBV2 to TRBJ1-6, with 8 bases that match TRBD1. CDR1 and CDR2 (germline): SNHLY, FYNNEI. With 8 bases clipped from V and 0 bases from J, the junction kept 3 bases outside the gene matches. This CDR3 spans 15 amino acids. CDR3 bases: TGTGCCAGCTGGGGACAGGACTCCTATAATTCACCCCTCCACTTT. Translating it yields CASWGQDSYNSPLHF.

This clone has a handful of counts. The gene calls are TRBV5-4 and TRBJ1-1, with D hard to call. Germline-derived CDR1 and CDR2 are SGHNT and YYREEE (reference sequence). Trimming left V 0 bases short and J 3 bases short, with 6 bases between. CDR3 length equals 13 residues. The CDR3 DNA follows: TGTGCCAGCAGCTTGGCCATGGACACTGAAGCTTTCTTT. Translation gives CASSLAMDTEAFF.

The chain couples TRBV9 to TRBJ1-6; 9 nucleotides line up with TRBD1. The CDR3 consists of 15 residues. Losses at the gene ends were 2 bases for V and 7 bases for J; bases not matched to a gene: 4. Per the germline V gene, CDR1 is SGDLS and CDR2 is YYNGEE. The CDR3 protein is CASSVRDRENSPLHF. The CDR3 coding sequence is TGTGCCAGCAGCGTCCGGGACAGGGAAAATTCACCCCTCCACTTT.

The CDR3 DNA reads as TGTGCAAGTCGCTTAGGAATCTCTCAGGGGGCTGACGAGCAGTACTTC. This codes for CASRLGISQGADEQYF. The chain links TRBV12-2 to TRBJ2-7; the table's D call, TRBD1, has no DNA check behind it. TRBV12-2 is deemed a pseudogene. This CDR3 spans 16 amino acids.

V usage is TRBV29-1 and J usage is TRBJ2-1; the match to TRBD2 covers 13 bases. The junction had 8 bases not matched to a gene; V was cut back by 7 bases and J by 5 bases. The germline CDR1 and CDR2 sequences are SQVTM and ANQGSEA. The CDR3 consists of 15 residues. In DNA form, the CDR3 reads TGCAGCGCCAAGACTAGCGGGGGGTCGAACAATGAGCAGTTCTTC. It is translated as CSAKTSGGSNNEQFF.

CDR3 region: CASRQAGDTQYF. CDR3 DNA: TGTGCCAGCAGACAGGCAGGCGATACGCAGTATTTT. The rearrangement uses TRBV19 and TRBJ2-3; tentatively, D is TRBD1 (6 bases). CDR1 and CDR2 (germline): LNHDA, SQIVND (reference sequence). The length of the CDR3 is 12 residues. V lost 9 bases, J lost 6 bases, and 13 bases lay in between.

V usage is TRBV6-5 and J usage is TRBJ2-1; the D gene is possibly TRBD2 (7 bases). The V gene lost 3 bases and the J gene lost 9 bases, with 15 bases spanning the gap. Germline lookup yields CDR1 MNHEY and CDR2 SVGAGI. The CDR3 length is 14 residues. CDR3 in amino acids: CASSYSYREGEQFF. The DNA of the CDR3 is TGTGCCAGCAGTTATTCCTACAGGGAGGGTGAGCAGTTCTTC.

V is TRBV28 and J is TRBJ1-4; D uncertain. The germline V gene encodes CDR1 MDHEN and CDR2 SYDVKM. The V and J ends lost 6 bases and 5 bases respectively, with 10 bases between them. The CDR3 totals 13 residues. CDR3 coding DNA: TGTGCCAGCAGGTACAGTCCCAATGAAAAACTGTTTTTT. Protein: CASRYSPNEKLFF.

V gene TRBV7-2 combines with J gene TRBJ1-2, with TRBD1 identical over 11 bases. The junction had 8 bases not matched to a gene; V was cut back by 5 bases and J by 6 bases. Germline assignment: CDR1 SGHTA and CDR2 FQGNSA. There are 15 residues in the CDR3. The CDR3 nucleotides are TGTGCCAGCAGCCCCCGGACAGGGGGCGATAATGGCTACACCTTC. Translated: CASSPRTGGDNGYTF.

This clone has just a few counts. The chain employs TRBV4-1 and TRBJ1-1; 7 bases align to TRBD1. In germline, CDR1 is MGHRA, CDR2 YSYEKL. After removal of 1 base from V and 6 bases from J, the junction contained 14 bases not matched to a gene. The CDR3 loop spans 17 amino acids. CDR3 residues: CASSQGALIDRESEAFF. The CDR3 DNA reads TGCGCCAGCAGCCAAGGAGCTTTAATCGACAGGGAGTCTGAAGCTTTCTTT.